The 2 T cell receptor beta chains below all came from one sample that was sequenced in a study of cytomegalovirus exposure and HLA in healthy donors. Both 60 Vbeta primers and 13 Jbeta primers went into the PCR. Sequencing used immunoSEQ multiplex PCR; TCRdb keeps in-frame clones, though not all of them. This table holds some 130,000 clones, nearly 80% found once. The sequencing sample was made of PBMCs. The source is a male donor in good health and CMV-seronegative.

V usage is TRBV4-1 and J usage is TRBJ2-1, with 9 positions matching TRBD2. Per germline, CDR1 MGHRA and CDR2 YSYEKL. The length of the CDR3 is 16 residues. V shed 1 base and J 1 base; nucleotides not matched to a gene: 2. CDR3 sequence (DNA): TGCGCCAGCAGCCAAGTAGCGGGGGATTCCTACAATGAGCAGTTCTTC. This sequence encodes CASSQVAGDSYNEQFF.

This chain uses TRBV7-2 with TRBJ2-7, with TRBD1 as a possible D gene (6 bases). With 1 base removed from V and 2 bases from J, the gap between germline ends came to 9 bases. Germline-derived CDR1 and CDR2 are SGHTA and FQGNSA. This CDR3 spans 14 amino acids. Here the CDR3 DNA reads TGTGCCAGCAGCTTAGAGGGGGTTACCTACGAGCAGTACTTC. It is translated as CASSLEGVTYEQYF.